A selection of T cell receptor beta chains follows, all from one sample in a study of blood T cell repertoires in COVID-19. Produced via immunoSEQ multiplex PCR; TCRdb's table is partial and in-frame only. The data hold about 300,000 clones, with approximately 92% observed a single time. Sequenced material: PBMCs or T cells enriched from blood (not recorded which). The receptors were sampled from a young woman who had recovered from COVID-19. CDR3s leave out the opening cysteine and the closing phenylalanine or tryptophan. The size of a clone is reported for some rows only, either as once, few or many, or as a class for expanded clones.

size: -
J: TRBJ2-7
length: 14
V: TRBV9
CDR3: ASSVYGTSGAYEQY

size: -
J: TRBJ2-7
length: 13
V: TRBV5-4
CDR3: ASSPTADRGYEQY

size: -
J: TRBJ2-7
length: 14
V: TRBV11-3
CDR3: ASSPPSDGSLYEQY

size: -
J: TRBJ2-1
length: 14
V: TRBV5-1
CDR3: ASSHRTASGNNEQF

size: few
J: TRBJ2-1
length: 12
V: TRBV30
CDR3: AWSAYSAYNEQF

size: -
J: TRBJ2-1
length: 14
V: TRBV5-1
CDR3: ASRGTSGRAGNEQF

size: -
J: TRBJ1-4
length: 15
V: TRBV9
CDR3: ASSRSWGGATNEKLF

size: -
J: TRBJ2-5
length: 14
V: TRBV4-1
CDR3: ASSQGWDRGQETQY

size: -
J: TRBJ1-5
length: 14
V: TRBV30
CDR3: AWSVRGRGGNQPQH

size: -
J: TRBJ1-5
length: 13
V: TRBV30
CDR3: AWSRRGHGNQPQH

size: -
J: TRBJ1-2
length: 15
V: TRBV27
CDR3: ASSRTDLLGQASGYT

size: -
J: TRBJ1-3
length: 14
V: TRBV15
CDR3: ATSSPGGNSGNTIY

size: -
J: TRBJ2-3
length: 10
V: TRBV9
CDR3: ASGGAEDTQY

size: -
J: TRBJ2-1
length: 14
V: TRBV9
CDR3: ASSVEFVGALNEQF

size: -
J: TRBJ2-3
length: 14
V: TRBV10-3
CDR3: AISEFRLAPTDTQY

size: -
J: TRBJ2-7
length: 11
V: TRBV27
CDR3: ASSFSRGYEQY

size: -
J: TRBJ2-1
length: 12
V: TRBV29-1
CDR3: SVILAGGSDEQF

size: -
J: TRBJ2-2
length: 13
V: TRBV28
CDR3: ASARGMVNTGELF

size: once
J: TRBJ1-5
length: 12
V: TRBV9
CDR3: ASSGDSSNQPQH

size: once
J: TRBJ2-7
length: 11
V: TRBV19
CDR3: ASKRDSTYEQY

size: -
J: TRBJ2-2
length: 15
V: TRBV4-3
CDR3: ASSRVGLAGGTGELF

size: -
J: TRBJ1-5
length: 12
V: TRBV2
CDR3: ASMTGDSNQPQH

size: -
J: TRBJ2-1
length: 17
V: TRBV4-3
CDR3: ASSQAWLTSGRLYNEQF

size: -
J: TRBJ2-1
length: 12
V: TRBV24-1
CDR3: ATSDFSGRGEQF

size: few
J: TRBJ1-5
length: 12
V: TRBV18
CDR3: ASSPRTGNQPQH

size: few
J: TRBJ2-3
length: 13
V: TRBV19
CDR3: ASSIGAGPPDTQY

size: once
J: TRBJ2-1
length: 14
V: TRBV9
CDR3: ASSHKREESYNEQF

size: -
J: TRBJ2-7
length: 14
V: TRBV4-2
CDR3: ASSPRLAPSSYEQY

size: -
J: TRBJ2-1
length: 12
V: TRBV6-2/TRBV6-3
CDR3: ASSWGQFYNEQF

size: -
J: TRBJ1-5
length: 14
V: TRBV15
CDR3: ATSREAEASNQPQH

size: -
J: TRBJ2-7
length: 14
V: TRBV7-9
CDR3: ASSSVSGSGSYEQY

size: -
J: TRBJ2-7
length: 13
V: TRBV9
CDR3: ASSVGSSGLYEQY

size: -
J: TRBJ2-3
length: 14
V: TRBV6-1
CDR3: ASSERTGGHTDTQY

size: -
J: TRBJ2-1
length: 11
V: TRBV5-6
CDR3: ASSLTGRNEQF

size: few
J: TRBJ2-3
length: 13
V: TRBV5-1
CDR3: ASSWTSGSTDTQY

size: -
J: TRBJ1-1
length: 13
V: TRBV15
CDR3: ATSSLDRGRPEAF

size: once
J: TRBJ2-7
length: 11
V: TRBV12-3/TRBV12-4
CDR3: ASRLAGRPEQY

size: -
J: TRBJ1-5
length: 12
V: TRBV6-2/TRBV6-3
CDR3: ASSWTGANQPQH

size: -
J: TRBJ2-7
length: 12
V: TRBV5-1
CDR3: ASSLVPDSYEQY

size: once
J: TRBJ1-6
length: 17
V: TRBV6-1
CDR3: ASSESLTGVGSYNSPLH

size: -
J: TRBJ2-1
length: 13
V: TRBV6-5
CDR3: ASSSREGRYNEQF

size: -
J: TRBJ2-3
length: 14
V: TRBV10-2
CDR3: ASSGSGRGEADTQY

size: -
J: TRBJ2-7
length: 13
V: TRBV6-5
CDR3: ASSPATGAPYEQY

size: -
J: TRBJ1-1
length: 10
V: TRBV30
CDR3: AWSRQGVEAF

size: -
J: TRBJ2-1
length: 12
V: TRBV25-1
CDR3: ASSETSSYNEQF

size: -
J: TRBJ2-2
length: 12
V: TRBV28
CDR3: ASSRDRVSGELF

size: -
J: TRBJ2-2
length: 17
V: TRBV9
CDR3: ASSVVAVASGRGVGELF

size: -
J: TRBJ2-7
length: 15
V: TRBV6-2/TRBV6-3
CDR3: ASSHQRMGARTYEQY

size: -
J: TRBJ2-7
length: 10
V: TRBV12-3/TRBV12-4
CDR3: ASSLGPDEQY

size: once
J: TRBJ2-3
length: 11
V: TRBV2
CDR3: ASSESIRDTQY

size: -
J: TRBJ1-2
length: 11
V: TRBV28
CDR3: ASSFTRNYGYT

size: -
J: TRBJ1-2
length: 11
V: TRBV27
CDR3: ASSFNRDYGYT

size: -
J: TRBJ2-3
length: 14
V: TRBV19
CDR3: ASKGTGKISTDTQY

size: -
J: TRBJ1-1
length: 14
V: TRBV7-6
CDR3: ASSRASDRSNTEAF